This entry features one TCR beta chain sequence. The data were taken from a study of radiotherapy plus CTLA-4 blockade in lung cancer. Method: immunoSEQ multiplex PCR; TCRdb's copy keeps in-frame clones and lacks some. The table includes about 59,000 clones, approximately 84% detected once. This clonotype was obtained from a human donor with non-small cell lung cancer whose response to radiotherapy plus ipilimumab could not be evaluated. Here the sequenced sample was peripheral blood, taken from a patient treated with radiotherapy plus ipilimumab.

Written as DNA, the CDR3 is TGTGCCAGCAGCTTGAGCGCAAGCTCCTACAATGAGCAGTTCTTC. Encoded protein: CASSLSASSYNEQFF. The chain employs TRBV5-4 and TRBJ2-1; unclear D gene. The V end lost 1 base, the J end lost 0 bases, and 8 bases lay between the germline ends. This CDR3 contains 15 residues. Germline V lookup: CDR1 SGHNT, CDR2 YYREEE (reference sequence).